This entry lists 27 T cell receptor beta chains sequenced from one sample in a study of OX40 agonist ivuxolimab in advanced cancers. The data were produced by immunoSEQ multiplex PCR, yet TCRdb's version contains in-frame clones alone and is incomplete. There are roughly 73,000 clones in the sample; about 82% occur only once, and 1.1% lies in the top ten. The sequences come from CD4+ or CD8+ T cells sorted from blood, collected in a trial of the OX40 agonist ivuxolimab. The origin of the receptors is an adult with an advanced solid tumor such as melanoma, head and neck, liver or kidney cancer.

This chain joins TRBV7-9 and TRBJ1-6; D ambiguous. The CDR3 runs 17 residues. Germline CDR1 SEHNR, CDR2 FQNEAQ (reference sequence). Trimming took off 0 bases at V and 4 bases at J, with 13 bases between the two ends. The CDR3 coding sequence is TGTGCCAGCAGCTTAGCGGTCGGTGCGGCTTATAATTCACCCCTCCACTTT. It encodes CASSLAVGAAYNSPLHF.

This chain joins TRBV7-9 and TRBJ2-3; D ambiguous. This CDR3 region has 12 residues. The germline V and J ends were trimmed by 4 bases and 14 bases, with 16 bases remaining between them. CDR1 and CDR2 from the germline V gene are SEHNR and FQNEAQ (reference sequence). Here the CDR3 DNA reads TGTGCCAGCAGCTCCCGACGGGTAGGCAGGTATTTT. This encodes CASSSRRVGRYF.

The chain carries TRBV30 and TRBJ1-6; 7 nucleotides align to TRBD1. This CDR3 has 14 amino acids. Germline-derived CDR1 and CDR2 are GTSNPN and SVGIG (reference sequence). The trim removed 0 bases at V and 7 bases at J, leaving 3 bases unmatched. The CDR3 DNA reads as TGTGCCTGGAGTGTACTACAGGGGAATTCACCCCTCCACTTT. It yields the protein CAWSVLQGNSPLHF.

The chain is built from TRBV10-1 and TRBJ2-5, with 10 bases identical to TRBD1. This CDR3 region has 17 residues. The germline CDR1 and CDR2 sequences are WNHNN and SYGVQD (reference sequence). V lost 6 bases to trimming and J lost 0 bases; unmatched junction nucleotides: 10. CDR3 in DNA: TGCGCCAGCAGCGAAGCACCGGGACAGGGGTACCAAGAGACCCAGTACTTC. It translates to CASSEAPGQGYQETQYF.

The J gene is TRBJ2-7, the V gene TRBV5-1; D is unclear. The germline V gene encodes CDR1 SGHRS and CDR2 YFSETQ. The V end lost 1 base, the J end lost 2 bases, and 7 bases lay between the germline ends. This CDR3 comprises 13 residues. For the CDR3, the DNA is TGCGCCAGCAGCTTGTTCCCCCCCTACGAGCAGTACTTC. The encoded protein is CASSLFPPYEQYF.

The chain combines TRBV19 with TRBJ1-2; 8 nucleotides align to TRBD1. The trim removed 9 bases at V and 5 bases at J, leaving 5 bases unmatched. In germline, CDR1 is LNHDA, CDR2 SQIVND (reference sequence). The CDR3 length is 12 residues. CDR3 sequence reads: CASRGQGYGYTF. The CDR3 DNA reads as TGTGCCAGCCGAGGACAGGGATATGGCTACACCTTC.

V usage is TRBV29-1 and J usage is TRBJ1-4; 7 bases fit TRBD1. The CDR3 spans 14 residues. V was pared by 4 bases and J by 8 bases, with 10 bases of the junction left unmatched. The germline CDR1 and CDR2 sequences are SQVTM and ANQGSEA. CDR3 residues: CSVVRAGGVEKLFF. CDR3 DNA sequence: TGCAGCGTTGTGAGGGCAGGGGGGGTCGAAAAACTGTTTTTT.

The CDR3 bases are TGTGCCAGCACCCGACAGGGTTGGGAGACCCAGTACTTC. Its translation is CASTRQGWETQYF. J is TRBJ2-5 and V is TRBV6-1; 7 bases fit TRBD1. CDR3 length equals 13 residues. The germline V gene has CDR1 MNHNS and CDR2 SASEGT. V lost 7 bases, J lost 5 bases, and 7 bases stayed unmatched.

This chain connects TRBV29-1 to TRBJ2-7, with D perhaps TRBD1 (5 bases). In germline, CDR1 is SQVTM, CDR2 ANQGSEA. The V end was cut by 6 bases, the J end by 6 bases, with 21 bases between. The CDR3 runs to 14 residues. The CDR3 nucleotides read TGCAGCGTGTTAGACATGGCAGGGAAGGGCGAGCAGTACTTC. It is translated as CSVLDMAGKGEQYF.

Here the CDR3 DNA reads TGTGCCAGCAGCCGTACAGGGAGCTCTGGAAACACCATATATTTT. Residues: CASSRTGSSGNTIYF. This rearrangement joins TRBV11-1 to TRBJ1-3; tentative D call: TRBD1 (6 bases). The CDR3 totals 15 residues. Trimming stripped 5 bases from V and 0 bases from J, with 11 bases between. CDR1 and CDR2 (germline): SGHAT, FQDESV (reference sequence).

The chain has TRBV4-1 and TRBJ2-3; 11 nucleotides line up with TRBD2. V dropped 0 bases and J dropped 0; count of bases not matched to a gene: 14. This CDR3 contains 21 residues. Germline values: CDR1 MGHRA, CDR2 YSYEKL. This chain's CDR3 is CASSQDFPSGGLDQSTDTQYF. CDR3 in DNA: TGCGCCAGCAGCCAAGATTTTCCTAGCGGGGGGCTGGATCAGAGCACAGATACGCAGTATTTT.

V usage is TRBV9 and J usage is TRBJ1-1; no clear D. The CDR3 loop spans 13 amino acids. Between the trimmed V and J ends, which lost 3 bases and 6 bases, there was a span of 12 bases. The germline CDR1 and CDR2 sequences are SGDLS and YYNGEE. The DNA of the CDR3 is TGTGCCAGCAGCGAGGGTGGTTGGCCTGAAGCTTTCTTT. As protein: CASSEGGWPEAFF.

The chain recombines TRBV28 with TRBJ2-6; D possibly corresponds to TRBD1 (5 bases). V lost 6 bases and J lost 2, with 11 bases in between. This CDR3 has 15 residues. The germline V gene encodes CDR1 MDHEN and CDR2 SYDVKM. CDR3 protein: CASRAQVAGANVLTF. The CDR3 region has the DNA TGTGCCAGCAGGGCACAGGTGGCTGGGGCCAACGTCCTGACTTTC.

The chain recombines TRBV18 with TRBJ1-1; D is uncertain. Per germline, CDR1 KGHSH and CDR2 LQKENI. The V end was cut by 2 bases, the J end by 2 bases, with 9 bases between. This CDR3 is 14 amino acids long. The chain's CDR3 is CASSPISRNTEAFF. CDR3 sequence (DNA): TGTGCCAGCTCACCAATCAGCAGAAACACTGAAGCTTTCTTT. Looking up the rest from reference TRBV18 and TRBJ1-1 gives the full variable domain: NAGVMQNPRHLVRRRGQEARLRCSPMKGHSHVYWYRQLPEEGLKFMVYLQKENIIDESGMPKERFSAEFPKEGPSILRIQQVVRGDSAAYFCASSPISRNTEAFFGQGTRLTVV.

The rearrangement uses TRBV7-6 and TRBJ1-5; 9 bases agree with TRBD1. Germline V gives CDR1 SGHVS, CDR2 FNYEAQ. Losses at the gene ends were 5 bases for V and 1 base for J; bases not matched to a gene: 9. The CDR3 totals 17 residues. The CDR3 bases are TGTGCCAGCAGCCTGGGACAGGGAACGAGGAGCAATCAGCCCCAGCATTTT. The encoded protein is CASSLGQGTRSNQPQHF.

CDR3 protein: CASRASSGNTIYF. The CDR3 region has the DNA TGTGCCAGCAGGGCTAGCTCTGGAAACACCATATATTTT. This chain connects TRBV6-1 to TRBJ1-3, with D hard to call. Germline V gene data show CDR1 as MNHNS and CDR2 as SASEGT. The CDR3 consists of 13 residues. V was shortened by 6 bases and J by 0 bases, with 6 bases between the two germline ends.

The genes are TRBV6-4 and TRBJ2-3, with no clear D. V was shortened by 2 bases and J by 8 bases, with 14 bases between the two germline ends. Germline loops: CDR1 MRHNA, CDR2 SNTAGT. This CDR3 contains 14 residues. The CDR3 DNA sequence: TGTGCCAGCAGTGACCTTTATGGGTACGGTACGCAGTATTTT. Translating it yields CASSDLYGYGTQYF.

CDR3 DNA sequence: TGTGCCAGCAGCCAAGATGGGGGACAGGGAAACACCATATATTTT. Encoded protein: CASSQDGGQGNTIYF. V gene TRBV4-2 combines with J gene TRBJ1-3; TRBD1 matches 7 bases. The CDR3 is 15 residues long. Unmatched junction bases numbered 3, after V lost 0 bases and J lost 4 bases. The germline CDR1 and CDR2 sequences are LGHNA and YNFKEQ.

The chain uses TRBV6-4 and TRBJ2-2; TRBD1 is a possible D gene (6 bases). Trimming left V 4 bases short and J 2 bases short, with 17 bases between. Germline loops: CDR1 MRHNA, CDR2 SNTAGT. The CDR3 has 17 residues. CDR3 residues: CASSALPGHSNTGELFF. The CDR3 DNA is TGTGCCAGCAGTGCCTTGCCGGGACATTCCAACACCGGGGAGCTGTTTTTT.

The gene calls are TRBV2 and TRBJ1-5, with a possible D match to TRBD1 (5 bases). With 7 bases removed from V and 0 bases from J, the gap between germline ends came to 10 bases. The V gene's germline CDR1 is SNHLY and CDR2 FYNNEI. The CDR3 runs 14 residues. For the CDR3, the DNA is TGTGCCAGCACGACAGCCTATAGCAATCAGCCCCAGCATTTT. It yields the protein CASTTAYSNQPQHF.

J is TRBJ2-5 and V is TRBV5-1; D gene ambiguous. Trimming removed 3 bases at V and 4 bases at J, with 7 bases between. Germline CDR1 is SGHRS and CDR2 is YFSETQ. There are 12 residues in the CDR3. DNA for the CDR3: TGCGCCAGCAGCTATCTGAGAGAGACCCAGTACTTC. As protein: CASSYLRETQYF.

This clone has a handful of counts. This rearrangement joins TRBV6-5 to TRBJ2-2; D is perhaps TRBD1 (5 bases). Germline V lookup: CDR1 MNHEY, CDR2 SVGAGI. The CDR3 has 13 residues. Trimming shortened V by 5 bases and J by 6 bases, and 10 bases separated the two germline ends. This CDR3 is CASSPGFAGELFF. In DNA form, the CDR3 reads TGTGCCAGCAGTCCAGGGTTTGCCGGGGAGCTGTTTTTT.

The V call is TRBV28, the J call TRBJ2-1; D gene uncertain. V lost 3 bases, J lost 0 bases, and 12 bases lay in between. The CDR3 length is 16 residues. Germline CDR1 reads MDHEN; CDR2 reads SYDVKM. In DNA form, the CDR3 reads TGTGCCAGCAGTTTCTATGGGTTTGGCTCCTACAATGAGCAGTTCTTC. It translates to CASSFYGFGSYNEQFF.

This chain links TRBV7-2 with TRBJ2-7; 9 bases align to TRBD1. Germline V CDR1 and CDR2: SGHTA, FQGNSA. CDR3 length equals 15 residues. V trimming: 5 bases; J trimming: 3 bases; junction bases outside the gene matches: 8. The CDR3 DNA follows: TGTGCCAGCAGCCCAAACAGGGGGCTGATCTACGAGCAGTACTTC. Residues: CASSPNRGLIYEQYF.

This clone has only a few counts. This chain links TRBV14 with TRBJ2-2, with unresolved D. V lost 4 bases and J 3 bases, leaving 9 bases between the germline ends. Per germline, CDR1 SGHDN and CDR2 FVKESK. This CDR3 spans 14 amino acids. CDR3 sequence (DNA): TGTGCCAGCAGCCTTCTGACCCACACCGGGGAGCTGTTTTTT. Amino acids: CASSLLTHTGELFF.

This clone was seen a handful of times. The chain links TRBV10-3 to TRBJ1-1; D ambiguous. Germline V gives CDR1 ENHRY, CDR2 SYGVKD. The V end lost 10 bases, the J end lost 3 bases, and 18 bases lay between the germline ends. This CDR3 region has 14 residues. The CDR3 region has the DNA TGTGCCAACAGAAAAGGTGGAGAGGACACTGAAGCTTTCTTT. This encodes CANRKGGEDTEAFF.

In its sample, this clone was seen once. V is TRBV9 and J is TRBJ2-5, with no clear D. The CDR3 contains 12 residues. The V end lost 0 bases, the J end lost 7 bases, and 7 bases lay between the germline ends. CDR1 is SGDLS, CDR2 YYNGEE, per germline. CDR3 region: CASSVERGTQYF. The CDR3 DNA sequence: TGTGCCAGCAGCGTAGAGCGCGGGACCCAGTACTTC.